These 30 T cell receptor beta chains were all obtained from the same sample, sequenced in a study of tumor-infiltrating lymphocytes in localized non-small cell lung cancer. The repertoire was sequenced with immunoSEQ multiplex PCR; TCRdb's copy has only in-frame clones and lacks some. The sample yields about 1,500 clones, 85% seen once. Sequencing input: lung tumor tissue. The origin of the receptors is a human donor with non-small cell lung cancer.

This clone was recorded a few times. The rearrangement uses TRBV30 and TRBJ2-1; tentative D call: TRBD2 (6 bases). The germline CDR1 and CDR2 sequences are GTSNPN and SVGIG (reference sequence). Trimming took 4 bases from V and 2 from J, leaving 9 bases between them. The CDR3 totals 13 residues. Written as DNA, the CDR3 is TGTGCCTGGACAGCGGGTACCTACAATGAGCAGTTCTTC. As protein: CAWTAGTYNEQFF.

This chain joins TRBV9 and TRBJ2-3; tentatively, D is TRBD2 (6 bases). Germline V gene data show CDR1 as SGDLS and CDR2 as YYNGEE. Between the trimmed V and J ends, which lost 0 bases and 4 bases, there was a span of 12 bases. The CDR3 length is 15 residues. The CDR3 reads CASSVGTTGADTQYF. Written as DNA, the CDR3 is TGTGCCAGCAGCGTAGGGACTACAGGCGCAGATACGCAGTATTTT. Filled out from reference TRBV9 and TRBJ2-3, the complete variable domain reads DSGVTQTPKHLITATGQRVTLRCSPRSGDLSVYWYQQSLDQGLQFLIQYYNGEERAKGNILERFSAQQFPDLHSELNLSSLELGDSALYFCASSVGTTGADTQYFGPGTRLTVL.

V is TRBV5-1 and J is TRBJ2-3; D is undetermined. The CDR3 runs to 14 residues. CDR1 and CDR2 from the germline V gene are SGHRS and YFSETQ. The V end was cut by 5 bases, the J end by 2 bases, with 12 bases between. This chain's CDR3 is CASSSLRFTDTQYF. The CDR3 DNA is TGCGCCAGCAGTTCCTTAAGGTTCACAGATACGCAGTATTTT.

V is TRBV18 and J is TRBJ1-2; tentatively, D is TRBD1 (6 bases). CDR1 KGHSH and CDR2 LQKENI come from the germline V gene. Trimming left V 4 bases short and J 12 bases short, with 24 bases between. The CDR3 has 15 residues. For the CDR3, the DNA is TGTGCCAGCTCACGGGTACGGGACACCCTGGGGGGCCACACCTTC. Encoded protein: CASSRVRDTLGGHTF.

The J gene is TRBJ2-4, the V gene TRBV18; 11 nucleotides align to TRBD2. The CDR3 length is 18 residues. CDR1 is KGHSH, CDR2 LQKENI, per germline. V dropped 3 bases and J dropped 0; count of bases not matched to a gene: 7. The DNA of the CDR3 is TGTGCCAGCTCACCGTCGCTAGCGGGGGGTTTAGCCAAAAACATTCAGTACTTC. This gives the protein CASSPSLAGGLAKNIQYF.

The count of this clone is one. This chain joins TRBV19 and TRBJ2-7, with a possible D match to TRBD2 (7 bases). V was pared by 2 bases and J by 7 bases, with 15 bases between. This CDR3 contains 14 residues. Germline V gene lookup returns CDR1 LNHDA and CDR2 SQIVND (reference sequence). CDR3 protein: CASSIRRGAGEQYF. CDR3 DNA: TGTGCCAGTAGTATAAGACGGGGGGCGGGTGAGCAGTACTTC.

For the CDR3, the DNA is TGTGCCAGCAGCGACTTCACTAGCGGGGGTTACAATGAGCAGTTCTTC. Protein sequence: CASSDFTSGGYNEQFF. This rearrangement joins TRBV9 to TRBJ2-1; 11 nucleotides match TRBD2. Germline trimming cut 3 bases from V and 4 bases from J; bases unmatched to any gene: 6. The CDR3 covers 16 residues. Per the germline V gene, CDR1 is SGDLS and CDR2 is YYNGEE.

CDR3 sequence (DNA): TGTGCCAGCAGTGAGCTAAGGGGCAATCAGCCCCAGCATTTT. It yields the protein CASSELRGNQPQHF. The genes are TRBV2 and TRBJ1-5; D is undetermined. Germline assignment: CDR1 SNHLY and CDR2 FYNNEI. The CDR3 length is 14 residues. Deletions cut 3 bases from V and 2 bases from J, with 8 bases between.

The DNA of the CDR3 is TGTGCCAGCGGTTTGGGCGGGGGCCCCTTTCGGGAGCAGTTCTTC. Translation gives CASGLGGGPFREQFF. This chain uses TRBV5-4 with TRBJ2-1, with D possibly matching TRBD2 (7 bases). V was shortened by 7 bases and J by 10 bases, with 24 bases between the two germline ends. CDR3 length: 15 residues. Germline CDR1 reads SGHNT; CDR2 reads YYREEE (reference sequence).

As DNA, the CDR3 is TGTGCCAGCAGTGATTCCCCCGACAGGGGGTACGAGCAGTACTTC. It codes for CASSDSPDRGYEQYF. The chain employs TRBV25-1 and TRBJ2-7, with TRBD1 matching 9 bases. Trimming took 3 bases from V and 4 from J; bases not matched to a gene: 7. The germline V gene has CDR1 MGHDK and CDR2 SYGVNS. The CDR3 is 15 amino acids.

V is TRBV4-1 and J is TRBJ2-3; possible D gene TRBD2, 7 bases. Germline CDR1 MGHRA, CDR2 YSYEKL. The CDR3 contains 15 residues. V lost 0 bases to trimming and J lost 4 bases, with 11 bases between them. The CDR3 is CASSQEGGGADTQYF. As DNA, the CDR3 is TGCGCCAGCAGCCAAGAGGGAGGGGGGGCAGATACGCAGTATTTT.

This clone has just one count. The rearrangement uses TRBV19 and TRBJ2-7; possibly TRBD2 for D (7 bases). Between the trimmed V and J ends, which lost 11 bases and 6 bases, there was a span of 20 bases. The germline CDR1 and CDR2 sequences are LNHDA and SQIVND (reference sequence). CDR3 length equals 13 residues. CDR3 in DNA: TGTGCCCAATTAGGGGGGGGTTCCAGCGAGCAGTACTTC. Translating it yields CAQLGGGSSEQYF.

This chain joins TRBV4-1 and TRBJ1-2, with a weak D call TRBD1 (5 bases). CDR3 length: 15 residues. Germline CDR1 reads MGHRA; CDR2 reads YSYEKL. Trimming took off 1 base at V and 2 bases at J, with 11 bases between the two ends. CDR3 protein: CASSQGPGPNYGYTF. The CDR3 nucleotides read TGCGCCAGCAGCCAAGGGCCAGGGCCCAACTATGGCTACACCTTC.

The rearrangement links TRBV18 to TRBJ2-5; D gene unclear. The CDR3 is made up of 15 amino acids. Trimming took off 5 bases at V and 6 bases at J, with 19 bases between the two ends. Germline CDR1 is KGHSH and CDR2 is LQKENI. The CDR3 region is CASSTPRILEKTQYF. CDR3 DNA sequence: TGTGCCAGCTCAACCCCCAGGATCCTTGAAAAGACCCAGTACTTC.

This sequence joins TRBV5-1 and TRBJ1-3; TRBD1 matches 9 bases. There are 16 residues in the CDR3. Germline V gene sequence: CDR1 SGHRS, CDR2 YFSETQ. Trimming removed 4 bases from V and 1 base from J; junction bases left unmatched: 6. CDR3 DNA: TGCGCCAGCAGCGATTTACAGGGGGCATCTGGAAACACCATATATTTT. Its protein product is CASSDLQGASGNTIYF.

This chain connects TRBV29-1 to TRBJ2-3; 10 positions agree with TRBD1. The V gene end was trimmed by 7 bases and the J gene end by 0 bases; junction bases not matched to a gene: 7. The CDR3 runs 15 residues. Germline V gives CDR1 SQVTM, CDR2 ANQGSEA. CDR3 bases: TGCAGCGCCTTCCGGACAGGGGGGAGCACAGATACGCAGTATTTT. It codes for CSAFRTGGSTDTQYF.

This chain uses TRBV12-2 with TRBJ2-5; the table's D call of TRBD2 was not tested on the DNA. TRBV12-2 is a pseudogene segment. The CDR3 length is 17 residues. The chain's CDR3 is CASRLALGLAGEETQYF. CDR3 DNA sequence: TGTGCAAGTCGCTTAGCGCTAGGCCTAGCGGGGGAAGAGACCCAGTACTTC.

The J gene is TRBJ2-1, the V gene TRBV4-1; D is uncertain. The V and J ends lost 8 bases and 0 bases respectively, with 14 bases between them. This CDR3 spans 15 amino acids. CDR1 MGHRA and CDR2 YSYEKL come from the germline V gene. The CDR3 DNA is TGCGCCAGCGTCCCTGTGGCCAGCTCCTACAATGAGCAGTTCTTC. Its translation: CASVPVASSYNEQFF.

The J gene is TRBJ2-5, the V gene TRBV5-1; D is ambiguous. Trimming shortened V by 4 bases and J by 5 bases, and 15 bases separated the two germline ends. The CDR3 covers 14 residues. Germline lookup yields CDR1 SGHRS and CDR2 YFSETQ. CDR3 nucleotide sequence: TGCGCCAGCAGCCCCCCTGGGCGTTACGAGACCCAGTACTTC. Its translation is CASSPPGRYETQYF.

This clone appeared a single time. The chain links TRBV27 to TRBJ2-3, with TRBD1 identical over 9 bases. Unmatched junction bases numbered 11, after V lost 4 bases and J lost 3 bases. This CDR3 has 17 amino acids. The V gene's germline CDR1 is MNHEY and CDR2 SMNVEV (reference sequence). The CDR3 loop reads CASSSRGQGDGTDTQYF. As DNA, the CDR3 is TGTGCCAGCAGTTCCCGGGGACAGGGAGACGGAACAGATACGCAGTATTTT.

This chain uses TRBV2 with TRBJ1-2; maybe TRBD1 (6 bases). The V and J ends lost 8 bases and 4 bases respectively, with 14 bases between them. CDR3 size: 13 residues. Germline V gene data show CDR1 as SNHLY and CDR2 as FYNNEI. The CDR3: CASESGGPYGYTF. Written as DNA, the CDR3 is TGTGCCAGCGAATCTGGGGGGCCCTATGGCTACACCTTC.

The J gene is TRBJ1-1, the V gene TRBV29-1; no definite D call. The CDR3 consists of 13 residues. V dropped 4 bases and J dropped 1 base, with 10 bases sitting between them. The germline gives CDR1 SQVTM, CDR2 ANQGSEA. The CDR3 bases are TGCAGCGTTGGGGTGACGGGGAACACTGAAGCTTTCTTT. This translates into CSVGVTGNTEAFF.

The J gene is TRBJ1-5, the V gene TRBV19; no reliable D call. CDR1 is LNHDA and CDR2 is SQIVND in the germline V gene (reference sequence). V was cut by 4 bases and J by 5 bases, with 18 bases left in between. CDR3 length: 16 residues. CDR3 coding DNA: TGTGCCAGTAGTAAACCCCCTGCCAGCGTGGATCAGCCCCAGCATTTT. This sequence encodes CASSKPPASVDQPQHF.

The chain combines TRBV25-1 with TRBJ2-5; 7 nucleotides line up with TRBD2. The J call is doubtful: the DNA matches TRBJ2-7 better. This CDR3 has 17 residues. Germline loops: CDR1 MGHDK, CDR2 SYGVNS. The CDR3 coding sequence is TGTGCCAGCAGTGAATATAATGGGAGGGACGGAGGGTACGAGCAGTACTTC. It is translated as CASSEYNGRDGGYEQYF.

The chain joins TRBV30 to TRBJ2-5; TRBD2 is a possible D gene (5 bases). The CDR3 is made up of 15 amino acids. Per the germline V gene, CDR1 is GTSNPN and CDR2 is SVGIG (reference sequence). V shed 1 base and J shed 4 bases, with 16 bases lying between them. For the CDR3, the DNA is TGTGCCTGGAGTGCAGCAAAAGTAGGGAGAGAGACCCAGTACTTC. Translating it yields CAWSAAKVGRETQYF.

The V gene is TRBV4-1, the J gene TRBJ2-5; TRBD1 matches 7 bases. CDR3 length: 15 residues. J was trimmed by 5 bases and V by 4 bases; bases with no gene match: 10. Germline CDR1 and CDR2: MGHRA and YSYEKL. The CDR3 nucleotides are TGCGCCAGCAGCCCTTGGACAGGCCGACGGGAGACCCAGTACTTC. Its protein is CASSPWTGRRETQYF.

The CDR3 sequence: CASMGTGNSPLHF. The CDR3 nucleotides are TGTGCCAGCATGGGGACAGGGAATTCACCCCTCCACTTT. The chain recombines TRBV6-5 with TRBJ1-6; 9 bases agree with TRBD1. The CDR3 is 13 amino acids. V was pared by 7 bases and J by 7 bases, with 2 bases of the junction left unmatched. The V gene's germline CDR1 is MNHEY and CDR2 SVGAGI.

The chain has TRBV5-1 and TRBJ2-1; the match to TRBD1 covers 7 bases. The germline V gene encodes CDR1 SGHRS and CDR2 YFSETQ. Losses at the gene ends were 5 bases for V and 4 bases for J; bases not matched to a gene: 9. CDR3 length: 15 residues. The chain's CDR3 is CASSHGTDTYNEQFF. DNA of the CDR3: TGCGCCAGCAGTCATGGGACAGACACTTACAATGAGCAGTTCTTC.

The chain combines TRBV6-1 with TRBJ1-1, with unresolved D. Trimming stripped 3 bases from V and 0 bases from J, with 14 bases between. The CDR3 contains 16 residues. The germline V gene has CDR1 MNHNS and CDR2 SASEGT. The CDR3, as DNA: TGTGCCAGCAGTGAGCCGGCAGGTTTGATGAACACTGAAGCTTTCTTT. This gives the protein CASSEPAGLMNTEAFF.

V is TRBV19 and J is TRBJ1-4; a possible D gene is TRBD1 (5 bases). V dropped 10 bases and J dropped 0 bases, with 15 bases sitting between them. The CDR3 contains 15 residues. CDR1 is LNHDA and CDR2 is SQIVND in the germline V gene (reference sequence). This CDR3 reads CATHRLGATNEKLFF. In nucleotides, the CDR3 is TGTGCCACCCACCGGCTGGGGGCAACTAATGAAAAACTGTTTTTT.